A single sample gave rise to the 32 T cell receptor beta chains below, sequenced in a study of neurological immune-mediated disorders. TCRdb processed the 5' RACE reads anew with MiXCR; each CDR3 protein has one entry. The repertoire consists of approximately 66,000 distinct CDR3 sequences, with 3% to 4% occurring once and the leading ten covering 3.7%. Sequencing was done on a sample of PBMCs. These receptors were obtained from a middle-aged man with multiple sclerosis.

The sample holds many counts of this clonotype. This chain joins TRBV3-1 and TRBJ2-5; no definite D call. V lost 2 bases and J 5 bases, leaving 9 bases between the germline ends. In germline, CDR1 is LGHDT, CDR2 YNNKEL (reference sequence). The CDR3 runs 13 residues. The CDR3 here is CASSQKGIETQYF. The CDR3 nucleotides read TGTGCCAGCAGCCAAAAGGGCATCGAGACCCAGTACTTC.

This clonotype was seen ten or more times. The V and J genes are TRBV10-3 and TRBJ1-1; D is ambiguous. The CDR3 has 12 residues. The germline CDR1 and CDR2 sequences are ENHRY and SYGVKD. With 10 bases removed from V and 6 bases from J, the gap between germline ends came to 15 bases. The CDR3 DNA reads as TGTGCCACCAGGACCAACCCTGCTGAAGCTTTCTTT. Amino acid sequence: CATRTNPAEAFF.

The sample holds many counts of this clonotype. The chain uses TRBV10-3 and TRBJ2-2, with TRBD1 identical over 12 bases. The CDR3 runs 14 residues. Germline lookup yields CDR1 ENHRY and CDR2 SYGVKD. Trimming at V came to 8 bases and at J to 6 bases, leaving 4 bases not matched to a gene. DNA of the CDR3: TGTGCCATCTTGGGACAGGGGGCCTCCGGGGAGCTGTTTTTT. The encoded protein is CAILGQGASGELFF.

This clonotype was counted between two and nine times. An end of the junction differs from the germline gene, which may be a read error. The chain uses TRBV3-1 and TRBJ1-1, with a weak D call TRBD1 (5 bases). CDR3 size: 12 residues. Germline CDR1 reads LGHDT; CDR2 reads YNNKEL (reference sequence). CDR3 nucleotide sequence: TGTGACAGCAGCATTGCCCAGGGTGAAGCTTTCTTT. It yields the protein CDSSIAQGEAFF.

This clonotype was observed many times. This chain joins TRBV10-2 and TRBJ2-7; TRBD1 agrees at 8 bases. The CDR3 length is 11 residues. CDR1 is WSHSY, CDR2 SAAADI, per germline. V dropped 8 bases and J dropped 9; count of bases not matched to a gene: 6. CDR3 sequence (DNA): TGCGCCAGCTTGGGACAGGCTGGGCAGTACTTC. Translated, it gives CASLGQAGQYF.

This clonotype was picked up a small number of times. A much larger clone differs by one base, so this may be a read error. The V gene is TRBV5-6, the J gene TRBJ2-3, with D unresolved. Germline loops: CDR1 SGHDT, CDR2 YYEEEE. The V end was cut by 4 bases, the J end by 5 bases, with 14 bases between. This CDR3 has 14 residues. CDR3 coding DNA: TGTGCCAGCAGCCTGGGAAAGGGTAAAGATACGCAGTATTTT. It is translated as CASSLGKGKDTQYF.

There are many counts of this clonotype. The V and J genes are TRBV5-8 and TRBJ1-2; TRBD1 matches 8 bases. The CDR3 consists of 15 residues. Trimming at V came to 1 base and at J to 7 bases, leaving 9 bases not matched to a gene. Germline V gene data show CDR1 as SGHTS and CDR2 as YDEGEE. The CDR3 DNA is TGTGCCAGCAGCTTGCTGCTTCAGGGGGCAGGTGGCTACACCTTC. It encodes CASSLLLQGAGGYTF.

In its sample, this clonotype was seen many times. The rearrangement links TRBV9 to TRBJ2-3; D is unclear. There are 11 residues in the CDR3. V dropped 2 bases and J dropped 6 bases, with 4 bases sitting between them. CDR1 and CDR2 (germline): SGDLS, YYNGEE. Here the CDR3 DNA reads TGTGCCAGCAGCGTTGGGGATACGCAGTATTTT. Its protein is CASSVGDTQYF.

This clonotype came up many times. The chain carries TRBV15 and TRBJ2-2; D unresolved. Trimming shortened V by 1 base and J by 0 bases, and 6 bases separated the two germline ends. Looked up from germline, CDR1 is LNHNV and CDR2 is YYDKDF (reference sequence). The CDR3 covers 15 residues. The chain's CDR3 is CATSRGIANTGELFF. The CDR3 nucleotides are TGTGCCACCAGCAGAGGCATCGCGAACACCGGGGAGCTGTTTTTT. The full variable domain, completed using reference TRBV15 and TRBJ2-2, is DAMVIQNPRYQVTQFGKPVTLSCSQTLNHNVMYWYQQKSSQAPKLLFHYYDKDFNNEADTPDNFQSRRPNTSFCFLDIRSPGLGDTAMYLCATSRGIANTGELFFGEGSRLTVL.

This clonotype showed up many times. The chain couples TRBV5-1 to TRBJ2-2, with no clear D. Germline values: CDR1 SGHRS, CDR2 YFSETQ. The CDR3 totals 14 residues. Trimming left V 0 bases short and J 6 bases short, with 9 bases between. The chain's CDR3 is CASSLGDFPGELFF. The CDR3 bases are TGCGCCAGCAGCTTGGGTGATTTCCCCGGGGAGCTGTTTTTT.

This clonotype was counted at least ten times. This chain connects TRBV7-6 to TRBJ2-7; 10 bases are shared with TRBD2. In germline, CDR1 is SGHVS, CDR2 FNYEAQ. The CDR3 spans 16 residues. V lost 4 bases to trimming and J lost 0 bases; unmatched junction nucleotides: 6. The CDR3 coding sequence is TGTGCCAGCAGCTCCGTAGCGGGAGGCCTCTCCTACGAGCAGTACTTC. The encoded protein is CASSSVAGGLSYEQYF.

This clonotype was observed a few times. The chain is built from TRBV19 and TRBJ2-2; D is uncertain. The germline CDR1 and CDR2 sequences are LNHDA and SQIVND (reference sequence). The CDR3 runs 15 residues. V was cut by 6 bases and J by 3 bases, with 14 bases left in between. The CDR3 reads CASSRGDTYTGELFF. In DNA, the CDR3 is TGTGCCAGTAGCCGTGGAGACACCTACACCGGGGAGCTGTTTTTT. The whole variable domain, filled in from reference TRBV19 and TRBJ2-2, reads DGGITQSPKYLFRKEGQNVTLSCEQNLNHDAMYWYRQDPGQGLRLIYYSQIVNDFQKGDIAEGYSVSREKKESFPLTVTSAQKNPTAFYLCASSRGDTYTGELFFGEGSRLTVL.

The rearrangement joins TRBV5-1 to TRBJ2-7, with a possible D match to TRBD2 (5 bases). The CDR3 is made up of 14 amino acids. Germline V gene sequence: CDR1 SGHRS, CDR2 YFSETQ. V gave up 4 bases and J gave up 1 base, with 12 bases separating them. Written as DNA, the CDR3 is TGCGCCAGCAGCCCGGAGGTGGGGTCCTACGAGCAGTACTTC. Its protein is CASSPEVGSYEQYF.

Ten or more counts support this clonotype. This chain links TRBV12-3 or TRBV12-4 with TRBJ1-3, with D possibly TRBD1 on 5 matching bases. V lost 6 bases, J lost 0 bases, and 6 bases lay in between. The CDR3 consists of 13 residues. This CDR3 is CASRDSSGNTIYF. The CDR3 region has the DNA TGTGCCAGCAGAGACAGCTCTGGAAACACCATATATTTT.

The table lists this clonotype with many counts. This chain uses TRBV19 with TRBJ1-5, with D perhaps matching TRBD1 (6 bases). The V gene lost 5 bases and the J gene lost 6 bases, with 11 bases spanning the gap. This CDR3 region has 13 residues. The germline gives CDR1 LNHDA, CDR2 SQIVND (reference sequence). CDR3 sequence reads: CASSPSGVQPQHF. CDR3 DNA sequence: TGTGCCAGTAGTCCTTCAGGGGTTCAGCCCCAGCATTTT.

In this sample, this clonotype turned up many times. The chain joins TRBV11-2 to TRBJ1-6; D is perhaps TRBD1 (6 bases). Deletions cut 6 bases from V and 6 bases from J, with 18 bases between. Germline V gene sequence: CDR1 SGHAT, CDR2 FQNNGV. CDR3 length: 16 residues. The CDR3 sequence: CASRPYIGQRNSPLHF. The CDR3 region has the DNA TGTGCCAGCAGACCGTATATCGGACAGCGTAATTCACCCCTCCACTTT.

This clonotype occurred many times. This rearrangement joins TRBV12-3 or TRBV12-4 to TRBJ2-2; 8 bases match TRBD1. Losses at the gene ends were 6 bases for V and 8 bases for J; bases not matched to a gene: 5. This CDR3 is 13 amino acids long. The DNA of the CDR3 is TGTGCCAGCAGGGAGACAGGGGTTGGGGAGCTGTTTTTT. Protein product: CASRETGVGELFF.

This clonotype was seen ten or more times. This chain links TRBV5-6 with TRBJ1-4; weak D call: TRBD1 (5 bases). CDR1 and CDR2 (germline): SGHDT, YYEEEE. Trimming took 3 bases from V and 6 from J, leaving 15 bases between them. The CDR3 runs to 15 residues. CDR3 amino acids: CASSSVGQGHEKLFF. CDR3 sequence (DNA): TGTGCCAGCAGCTCAGTCGGCCAGGGACATGAAAAACTGTTTTTT.

This clonotype was counted many times. The chain links TRBV20-1 to TRBJ2-2; 8 bases are shared with TRBD2. Germline CDR1 reads DFQATT; CDR2 reads SNEGSKA (reference sequence). The length of the CDR3 is 14 residues. V lost 3 bases to trimming and J lost 3 bases; unmatched junction nucleotides: 3. The CDR3 loop is CSASGRGDTGELFF. In nucleotides, the CDR3 is TGCAGTGCTAGCGGGAGGGGGGACACCGGGGAGCTGTTTTTT.

A few counts support this clonotype. This chain connects TRBV7-9 to TRBJ1-1; D is undetermined. This CDR3 region has 14 residues. Germline assignment: CDR1 SEHNR and CDR2 FQNEAQ (reference sequence). With 5 bases removed from V and 1 base from J, the gap between germline ends came to 11 bases. CDR3: CASSRREGNTEAFF. The CDR3 DNA sequence: TGTGCCAGCAGCCGAAGGGAGGGGAACACTGAAGCTTTCTTT.

This clonotype was seen at least ten times. The rearrangement links TRBV20-1 to TRBJ1-2; possibly TRBD1 for D (5 bases). Germline V CDR1 and CDR2: DFQATT, SNEGSKA (reference sequence). V lost 4 bases to trimming and J lost 5 bases, with 11 bases between them. The CDR3 has 12 residues. The CDR3 region has the DNA TGCAGTGCTAATGGGGGGGTTTATGGCTACACCTTC. Translating gives CSANGGVYGYTF.

This clonotype was counted ten times or more. The chain combines TRBV5-5 with TRBJ2-7; 7 bases are a match to TRBD1. Germline assignment: CDR1 SGHKS and CDR2 YYEKEE (reference sequence). This CDR3 contains 15 residues. Trimming cost V 5 bases and J 5 bases; bases outside gene matches: 13. The CDR3 is CASSFGTVGGNEQYF. The CDR3 coding sequence is TGTGCCAGCAGTTTCGGGACCGTAGGGGGCAACGAGCAGTACTTC. The whole variable domain, remainder taken from reference TRBV5-5 and TRBJ2-7, is DAGVTQSPTHLIKTRGQQVTLRCSPISGHKSVSWYQQVLGQGPQFIFQYYEKEERGRGNFPDRFSARQFPNYSSELNVNALLLGDSALYLCASSFGTVGGNEQYFGPGTRLTVT.

This clonotype has a count of ten or more. The chain links TRBV9 to TRBJ2-1; 11 nucleotides line up with TRBD2. Germline values: CDR1 SGDLS, CDR2 YYNGEE. V dropped 0 bases and J dropped 3; count of bases not matched to a gene: 2. CDR3 length equals 16 residues. Written as DNA, the CDR3 is TGTGCCAGCAGCGTAGTGGGGACTAGCGGCTACAATGAGCAGTTCTTC. Translated: CASSVVGTSGYNEQFF. Filled out from reference TRBV9 and TRBJ2-1, the complete variable domain reads DSGVTQTPKHLITATGQRVTLRCSPRSGDLSVYWYQQSLDQGLQFLIQYYNGEERAKGNILERFSAQQFPDLHSELNLSSLELGDSALYFCASSVVGTSGYNEQFFGPGTRLTVL.

This clonotype was observed many times. V gene TRBV20-1 combines with J gene TRBJ2-6; D unclear. Trimming pared 5 bases from V and 0 bases from J, leaving 11 bases between. Germline V gives CDR1 DFQATT, CDR2 SNEGSKA (reference sequence). The CDR3 is 15 amino acids. The CDR3 reads CSAGRRSSGANVLTF. The CDR3 DNA follows: TGCAGTGCTGGAAGACGGTCCTCTGGGGCCAACGTCCTGACTTTC.

At least ten counts were recorded for this clonotype. V is TRBV29-1 and J is TRBJ2-4; D remains unclear. The V and J ends lost 4 bases and 0 bases respectively, with 13 bases between them. This CDR3 is 15 amino acids long. CDR1 is SQVTM and CDR2 is ANQGSEA in the germline V gene. The DNA for the CDR3 is TGCAGCGTTGTTGATCGAGGTCTAGCCAAAAACATTCAGTACTTC. Its protein is CSVVDRGLAKNIQYF.

The CDR3 loop is CASSEYSDIESETQYF. For the CDR3, the DNA is TGTGCCAGCAGTGAATATTCTGACATCGAATCAGAGACCCAGTACTTC. The chain joins TRBV25-1 to TRBJ2-5; D ambiguous. V lost 0 bases and J lost 4, with 15 bases in between. This CDR3 has 16 amino acids. Looked up from germline, CDR1 is MGHDK and CDR2 is SYGVNS. Full variable domain (outside the CDR3, taken from reference TRBV25-1 and TRBJ2-5): EADIYQTPRYLVIGTGKKITLECSQTMGHDKMYWYQQDPGMELHLIHYSYGVNSTEKGDLSSESTVSRIRTEHFPLTLESARPSHTSQYLCASSEYSDIESETQYFGPGTRLLVL.

This clonotype has only a few counts. The chain has TRBV7-9 and TRBJ1-4; tentative D call: TRBD1 (6 bases). Trimming left V 5 bases short and J 4 bases short, with 26 bases between. The CDR3 contains 19 residues. Germline V gene data show CDR1 as SEHNR and CDR2 as FQNEAQ (reference sequence). In DNA, the CDR3 is TGTGCCAGCAGCAAATCCCTTCGGACAGCTGCCCCGTATAATGAAAAACTGTTTTTT. Translation: CASSKSLRTAAPYNEKLFF.

In this sample, this clonotype turned up many times. This chain connects TRBV7-9 to TRBJ2-7; D not certain. Trimming took 3 bases from V and 3 from J, leaving 6 bases between them. This CDR3 is built from 12 residues. Germline V CDR1 and CDR2: SEHNR, FQNEAQ (reference sequence). CDR3 residues: CASSFNNYEQYF. In DNA, the CDR3 is TGTGCCAGCAGCTTCAACAACTACGAGCAGTACTTC.

This clonotype was seen many times. The chain has TRBV20-1 and TRBJ2-7; D may be TRBD1 (5 bases). Per germline, CDR1 DFQATT and CDR2 SNEGSKA (reference sequence). The CDR3 is made up of 12 amino acids. V lost 3 bases and J lost 4, with 10 bases in between. CDR3 coding DNA: TGCAGTGCTAGTTACAGGACATACGAGCAGTACTTC. Translated, it gives CSASYRTYEQYF.

As for this clonotype: With a much larger clone just one base away, this may be a read error. The chain employs TRBV20-1 and TRBJ1-1; the D gene is possibly TRBD1 (6 bases). The V gene's germline CDR1 is DFQATT and CDR2 SNEGSKA (reference sequence). There are 14 residues in the CDR3. The V end was cut by 3 bases, the J end by 5 bases, with 16 bases between. CDR3: CSARAHTQGTEAFF. In nucleotides, the CDR3 is TGCAGTGCTAGGGCTCACACTCAGGGGACTGAAGCTTTCTTT.

Only a few counts were recorded for this clonotype. A clone one base away is much larger, so this may be a read error. The V gene is TRBV25-1, the J gene TRBJ1-1; no clear D gene. This CDR3 contains 11 residues. Per germline, CDR1 MGHDK and CDR2 SYGVNS. The CDR3 sequence is CDSKGNTEAFF. The CDR3 bases are TGTGACAGCAAGGGTAACACTGAAGCTTTCTTT.

This clonotype was picked up many times. The rearrangement uses TRBV20-1 and TRBJ2-7; 7 bases line up with TRBD2. Unmatched junction bases numbered 10, after V lost 7 bases and J lost 4 bases. Germline loops: CDR1 DFQATT, CDR2 SNEGSKA (reference sequence). The length of the CDR3 is 13 residues. CDR3 amino acids: CSGVGSGSYEQYF. CDR3 in DNA: TGCAGTGGAGTTGGTAGCGGGTCGTACGAGCAGTACTTC.